What follows are 14 T cell receptor beta chains derived from one specimen sequenced in a study of blood T cell repertoires in COVID-19. The protocol was immunoSEQ multiplex PCR, while the TCRdb copy is restricted to in-frame clones and leaves out a portion. In the table there are roughly 87,000 clones, around 86% of which are singletons. Sequencing was performed on peripheral blood. The receptors originated from an older woman with acute or convalescent COVID-19.

The chain links TRBV11-3 to TRBJ1-4; D gene ambiguous. V was shortened by 5 bases and J by 7 bases, with 11 bases between the two germline ends. Germline V lookup: CDR1 SGHNT, CDR2 YENEEA. The CDR3 runs to 13 residues. CDR3 bases: TGTGCCAGCAGCCCACCAGGAGGTGAAAAACTGTTTTTT. Translation gives CASSPPGGEKLFF.

The chain employs TRBV14 and TRBJ2-2; D is perhaps TRBD1 (6 bases). The CDR3 has 14 residues. Germline-derived CDR1 and CDR2 are SGHDN and FVKESK. V lost 0 bases and J 4 bases, leaving 6 bases between the germline ends. CDR3 region: CASSQDRGTGELFF. DNA of the CDR3: TGTGCCAGCAGCCAAGACAGGGGCACCGGGGAGCTGTTTTTT.

This clone turned up a few times. The chain has TRBV25-1 and TRBJ2-7; TRBD2 might be the D (5 bases). CDR3 length: 15 amino acids. The V and J ends lost 3 bases and 3 bases respectively, with 15 bases between them. Germline V lookup: CDR1 MGHDK, CDR2 SYGVNS. In DNA form, the CDR3 reads TGTGCCAGCAGTGACCCGCGGGTGGGGATCTACGAGCAGTACTTC. Protein product: CASSDPRVGIYEQYF.

This sequence joins TRBV11-3 and TRBJ2-5; tentatively, D is TRBD1 (6 bases). Looked up from germline, CDR1 is SGHNT and CDR2 is YENEEA. The length of the CDR3 is 12 residues. Deletions cut 5 bases from V and 4 bases from J, with 8 bases between. CDR3 protein: CASSPGAETQYF. The CDR3 DNA sequence: TGTGCCAGCAGCCCAGGGGCAGAGACCCAGTACTTC.

The rearrangement uses TRBV9 and TRBJ2-5, with 11 bases lining up with TRBD2. After removal of 2 bases from V and 2 bases from J, the junction contained 2 bases not matched to a gene. Germline V gives CDR1 SGDLS, CDR2 YYNGEE. This CDR3 has 15 amino acids. CDR3 sequence reads: CASSVGTSGQETQYF. The CDR3 DNA reads as TGTGCCAGCAGCGTCGGGACTAGCGGACAAGAGACCCAGTACTTC.

The rearrangement joins TRBV7-8 to TRBJ1-4; maybe TRBD1 (5 bases). Germline CDR1 SGHVS, CDR2 FQNEAQ. The V end was cut by 0 bases, the J end by 4 bases, with 27 bases between. The CDR3 runs to 21 residues. This CDR3 reads CASSLAVSKGWPKGNNEKLFF. The CDR3 DNA is TGTGCCAGCAGCTTAGCCGTATCGAAAGGGTGGCCTAAGGGGAATAATGAAAAACTGTTTTTT.

This clone was detected only once. The chain employs TRBV11-3 and TRBJ2-1; 9 bases are a match to TRBD1. CDR3 length: 15 amino acids. J gave up 5 bases and V 6 bases, and 8 bases lay outside the gene matches. The germline V gene has CDR1 SGHNT and CDR2 YENEEA. CDR3 in amino acids: CASSRDREGDNEQFF. CDR3 in DNA: TGTGCCAGCAGTAGGGACAGGGAAGGGGACAATGAGCAGTTCTTC.

This chain links TRBV5-1 with TRBJ2-2; possible D gene TRBD1, 6 bases. Germline loops: CDR1 SGHRS, CDR2 YFSETQ. The CDR3 is made up of 16 amino acids. The V end was cut by 0 bases, the J end by 4 bases, with 13 bases between. CDR3 sequence (DNA): TGCGCCAGCAGCTTGGCCGGGACACGTCTCACCGGGGAGCTGTTTTTT. Translated, it gives CASSLAGTRLTGELFF. Together with reference TRBV5-1 and TRBJ2-2, the CDR3 gives the full variable domain: KAGVTQTPRYLIKTRGQQVTLSCSPISGHRSVSWYQQTPGQGLQFLFEYFSETQRNKGNFPGRFSGRQFSNSRSEMNVSTLELGDSALYLCASSLAGTRLTGELFFGEGSRLTVL.

The gene calls are TRBV10-3 and TRBJ1-2; TRBD1 matches 11 bases. Per the germline V gene, CDR1 is ENHRY and CDR2 is SYGVKD. The V and J ends lost 6 bases and 2 bases, in that order; junction bases with no gene match: 11. The CDR3 spans 17 residues. CDR3 residues: CAIRQDRGPSTNYGYTF. The CDR3 DNA reads as TGTGCCATCAGACAGGACAGGGGGCCCTCTACCAACTATGGCTACACCTTC.

The chain links TRBV7-9 to TRBJ2-1; 10 bases align to TRBD2. V trimming: 4 bases; J trimming: 9 bases; junction bases outside the gene matches: 6. The CDR3 has 14 residues. Germline V gene sequence: CDR1 SEHNR, CDR2 FQNEAQ (reference sequence). DNA for the CDR3: TGTGCCAGCAGCTCCCTAGCGGGGGCGGGTGAGCAGTTCTTC. Residues: CASSSLAGAGEQFF.

CDR3 sequence (DNA): TGTGCCAGCCTCGGACAGGGGTACGAGCAGTACTTC. The encoded protein is CASLGQGYEQYF. The chain combines TRBV2 with TRBJ2-7, with 9 bases that match TRBD1. From germline, CDR1 is SNHLY and CDR2 FYNNEI. The CDR3 has 12 residues. After removal of 8 bases from V and 4 bases from J, the junction contained 3 bases not matched to a gene. Looking up the rest from reference TRBV2 and TRBJ2-7 gives the full variable domain: EPEVTQTPSHQVTQMGQEVILRCVPISNHLYFYWYRQILGQKVEFLVSFYNNEISEKSEIFDDQFSVERPDGSNFTLKIRSTKLEDSAMYFCASLGQGYEQYFGPGTRLTVT.

This chain uses TRBV6-6 with TRBJ1-1; TRBD1 matches 7 bases. The CDR3 runs 12 residues. V gave up 8 bases and J gave up 5 bases; unmatched junction bases: 5. In germline, CDR1 is MNHNY, CDR2 SVGAGI (reference sequence). The CDR3 DNA reads as TGTGCCAGCGCAGGGGGTGGTACTGAAGCTTTCTTT. It codes for CASAGGGTEAFF.

V usage is TRBV2 and J usage is TRBJ2-1; tentative D call: TRBD1 (6 bases). Trimming removed 10 bases at V and 4 bases at J, with 11 bases between. Germline V lookup: CDR1 SNHLY, CDR2 FYNNEI. This CDR3 comprises 12 residues. In DNA form, the CDR3 reads TGTGCCAACCAAGGACAGTACAATGAGCAGTTCTTC. It codes for CANQGQYNEQFF.

The CDR3 loop is CASGVSGSWGYTF. The CDR3 DNA sequence: TGTGCTAGTGGTGTGAGTGGTTCTTGGGGCTACACCTTC. This rearrangement joins TRBV12-5 to TRBJ1-2, with D hard to call. CDR3 length equals 13 residues. Between the trimmed V and J ends, which lost 5 bases and 8 bases, there was a span of 15 bases. CDR1 and CDR2 from the germline V gene are LGHNT and FRNRAP.